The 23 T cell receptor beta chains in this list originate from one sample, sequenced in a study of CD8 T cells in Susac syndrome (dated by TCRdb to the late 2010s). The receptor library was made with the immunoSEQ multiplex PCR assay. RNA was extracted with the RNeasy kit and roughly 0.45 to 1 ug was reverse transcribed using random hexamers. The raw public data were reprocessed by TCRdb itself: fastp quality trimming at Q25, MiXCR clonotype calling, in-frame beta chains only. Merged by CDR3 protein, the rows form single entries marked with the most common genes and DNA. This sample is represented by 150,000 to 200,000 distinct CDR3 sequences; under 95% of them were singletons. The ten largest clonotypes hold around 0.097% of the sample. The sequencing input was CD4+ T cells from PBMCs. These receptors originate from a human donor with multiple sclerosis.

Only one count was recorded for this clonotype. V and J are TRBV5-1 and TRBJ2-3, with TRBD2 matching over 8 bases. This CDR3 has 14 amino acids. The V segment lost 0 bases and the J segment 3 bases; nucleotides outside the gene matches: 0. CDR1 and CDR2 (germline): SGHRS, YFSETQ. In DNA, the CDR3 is TGCGCCAGCAGCTTGGGACTAGCGACAGATACGCAGTATTTT. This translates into CASSLGLATDTQYF.

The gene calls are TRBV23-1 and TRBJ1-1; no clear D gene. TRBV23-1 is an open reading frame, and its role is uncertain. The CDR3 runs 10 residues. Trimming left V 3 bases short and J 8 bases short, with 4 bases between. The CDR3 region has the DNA TGCGCCAGCAGTCACTGGGAAGCTTTCTTT. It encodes CASSHWEAFF.

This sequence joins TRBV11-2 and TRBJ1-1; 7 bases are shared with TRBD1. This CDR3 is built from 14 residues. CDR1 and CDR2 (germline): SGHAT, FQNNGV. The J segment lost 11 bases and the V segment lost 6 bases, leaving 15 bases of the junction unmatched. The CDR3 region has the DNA TGTGCCAGCAGTCCTATACAGGGGAAGTTAGCGGCTTTCTTT. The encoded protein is CASSPIQGKLAAFF.

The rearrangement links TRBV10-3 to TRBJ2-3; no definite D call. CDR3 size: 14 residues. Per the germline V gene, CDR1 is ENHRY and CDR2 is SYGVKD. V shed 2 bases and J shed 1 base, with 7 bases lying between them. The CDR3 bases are TGTGCCATCAGTGAGGATAGAGGCACAGATACGCAGTATTTT. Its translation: CAISEDRGTDTQYF.

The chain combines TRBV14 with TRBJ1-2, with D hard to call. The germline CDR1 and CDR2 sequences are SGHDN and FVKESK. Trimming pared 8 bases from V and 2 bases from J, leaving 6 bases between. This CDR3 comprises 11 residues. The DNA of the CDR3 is TGTGCCAGCGGTCAGAACTATGGCTACACCTTC. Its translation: CASGQNYGYTF.

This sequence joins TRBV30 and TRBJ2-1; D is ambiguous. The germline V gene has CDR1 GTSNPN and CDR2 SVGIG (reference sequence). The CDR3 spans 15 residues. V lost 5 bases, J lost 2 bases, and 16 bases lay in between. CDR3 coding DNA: TGTGCCTGGGGTGAAAGGCAGATACCCTACAATGAGCAGTTCTTC. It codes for CAWGERQIPYNEQFF.

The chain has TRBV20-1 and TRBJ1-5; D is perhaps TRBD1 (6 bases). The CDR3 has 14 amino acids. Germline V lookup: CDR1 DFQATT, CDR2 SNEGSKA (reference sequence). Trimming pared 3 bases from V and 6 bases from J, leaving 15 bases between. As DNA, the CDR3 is TGCAGTGCTAGGGGTACAGGGCACGGTCAGCCCCAGCATTTT. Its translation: CSARGTGHGQPQHF.

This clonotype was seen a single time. CDR3 DNA: TGTGCCAGCAGCTTAGGACAGCGAACTAATGAAAAACTGTTTTTT. Its translation is CASSLGQRTNEKLFF. The chain is built from TRBV7-2 and TRBJ1-4; TRBD1 might be the D (5 bases). CDR3 length: 15 amino acids. The germline gives CDR1 SGHTA, CDR2 FQGNSA. Trimming left V 1 base short and J 1 base short, with 7 bases between.

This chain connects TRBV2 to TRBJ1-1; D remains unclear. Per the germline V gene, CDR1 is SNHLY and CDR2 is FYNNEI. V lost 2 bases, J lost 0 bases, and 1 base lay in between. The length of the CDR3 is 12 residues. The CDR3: CASSEMNTEAFF. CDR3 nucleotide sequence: TGTGCCAGCAGTGAAATGAACACTGAAGCTTTCTTT.

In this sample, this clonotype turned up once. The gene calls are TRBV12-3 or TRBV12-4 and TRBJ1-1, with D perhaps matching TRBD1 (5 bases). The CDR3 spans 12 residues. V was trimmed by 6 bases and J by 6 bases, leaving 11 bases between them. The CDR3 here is CASSPGRPEAFF. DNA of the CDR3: TGTGCCAGCAGCCCAGGGAGGCCTGAAGCTTTCTTT.

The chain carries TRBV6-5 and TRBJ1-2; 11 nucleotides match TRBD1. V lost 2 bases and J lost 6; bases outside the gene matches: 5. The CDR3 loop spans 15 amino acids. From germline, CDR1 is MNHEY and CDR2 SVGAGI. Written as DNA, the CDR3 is TGTGCCAGCAGTTACGGGACAGGGGGACTAGATGGCTACACCTTC. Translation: CASSYGTGGLDGYTF.

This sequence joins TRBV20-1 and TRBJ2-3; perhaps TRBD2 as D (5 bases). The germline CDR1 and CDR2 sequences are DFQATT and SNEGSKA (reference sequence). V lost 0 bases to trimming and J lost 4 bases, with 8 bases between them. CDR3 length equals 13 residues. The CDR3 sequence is CSARDGLADTQYF. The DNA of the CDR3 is TGCAGTGCTAGAGATGGACTCGCAGATACGCAGTATTTT.

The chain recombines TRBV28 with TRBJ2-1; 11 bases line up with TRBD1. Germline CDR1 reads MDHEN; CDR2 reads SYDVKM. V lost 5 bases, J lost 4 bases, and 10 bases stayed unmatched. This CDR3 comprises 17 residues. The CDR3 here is CASSPTPGTGGYNEQFF. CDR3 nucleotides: TGTGCCAGCAGTCCAACTCCCGGGACAGGGGGATACAATGAGCAGTTCTTC. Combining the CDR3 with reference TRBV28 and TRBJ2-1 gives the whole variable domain DVKVTQSSRYLVKRTGEKVFLECVQDMDHENMFWYRQDPGLGLRLIYFSYDVKMKEKGDIPEGYSVSREKKERFSLILESASTNQTSMYLCASSPTPGTGGYNEQFFGPGTRLTVL.

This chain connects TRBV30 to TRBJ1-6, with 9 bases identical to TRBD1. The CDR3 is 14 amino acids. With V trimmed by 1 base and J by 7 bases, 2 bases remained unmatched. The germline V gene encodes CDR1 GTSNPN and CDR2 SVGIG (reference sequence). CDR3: CAWSGQGENSPLHF. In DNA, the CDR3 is TGTGCCTGGAGTGGACAGGGGGAGAATTCACCCCTCCACTTT. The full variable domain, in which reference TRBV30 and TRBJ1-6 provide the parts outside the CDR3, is SQTIHQWPATLVQPVGSPLSLECTVEGTSNPNLYWYRQAAGRGLQLLFYSVGIGQISSEVPQNLSASRPQDRQFILSSKKLLLSDSGFYLCAWSGQGENSPLHFGNGTRLTVT.

The CDR3 nucleotides are TGCGCCAGCAGCTTGTTTGAGGGTTCCTATGGCTACACCTTC. This translates into CASSLFEGSYGYTF. The V and J genes are TRBV5-1 and TRBJ1-2; D gene ambiguous. Trimming took off 1 base at V and 4 bases at J, with 11 bases between the two ends. Germline loops: CDR1 SGHRS, CDR2 YFSETQ. The CDR3 sequence is 14 residues long.

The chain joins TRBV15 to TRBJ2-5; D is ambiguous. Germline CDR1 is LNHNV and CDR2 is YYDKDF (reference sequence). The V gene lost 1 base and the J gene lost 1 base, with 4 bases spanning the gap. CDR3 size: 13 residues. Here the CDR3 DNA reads TGTGCCACCAGCAGAGGGACCCAAGAGACCCAGTACTTC. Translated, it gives CATSRGTQETQYF.

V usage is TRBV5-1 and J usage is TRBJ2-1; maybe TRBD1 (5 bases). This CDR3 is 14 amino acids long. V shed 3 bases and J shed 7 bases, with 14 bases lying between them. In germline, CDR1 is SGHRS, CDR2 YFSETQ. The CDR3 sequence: CASSYSQGINEQFF. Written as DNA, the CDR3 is TGCGCCAGCAGCTACTCTCAGGGTATAAATGAGCAGTTCTTC.

CDR3 in amino acids: CSARSSSGLDEQFF. CDR3 nucleotides: TGCAGTGCTAGAAGTTCTAGCGGGCTGGATGAGCAGTTCTTC. The rearrangement links TRBV20-1 to TRBJ2-1, with 8 bases matching TRBD2. The CDR3 is 14 residues long. Looked up from germline, CDR1 is DFQATT and CDR2 is SNEGSKA (reference sequence). The junction had 8 bases not matched to a gene; V was cut back by 2 bases and J by 8 bases.

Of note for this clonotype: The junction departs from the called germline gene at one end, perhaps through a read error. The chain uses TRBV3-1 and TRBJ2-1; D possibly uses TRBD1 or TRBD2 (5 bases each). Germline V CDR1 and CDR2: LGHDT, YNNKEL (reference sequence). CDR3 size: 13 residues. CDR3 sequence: CASSQAPGRPWGF. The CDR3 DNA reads TGTGCCAGCAGCCAGGCCCCGGGACGGCCGTGGGGCTTC.

As DNA, the CDR3 is TGTGCCTGGCTGCGGACAGGCTATGGCTACACCTTC. Its protein is CAWLRTGYGYTF. The chain uses TRBV30 and TRBJ1-2, with TRBD1 matching 7 bases. The CDR3 length is 12 residues. Trimming at V came to 5 bases and at J to 4 bases, leaving 4 bases not matched to a gene. CDR1 is GTSNPN, CDR2 SVGIG, per germline (reference sequence).

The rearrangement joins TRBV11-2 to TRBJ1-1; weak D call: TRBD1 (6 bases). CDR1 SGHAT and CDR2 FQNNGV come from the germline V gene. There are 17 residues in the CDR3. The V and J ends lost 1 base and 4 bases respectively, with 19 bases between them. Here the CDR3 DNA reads TGTGCCAGCAGCTTAGTCCCGCCAGGGGTAATTCGCACTGAAGCTTTCTTT. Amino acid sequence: CASSLVPPGVIRTEAFF.

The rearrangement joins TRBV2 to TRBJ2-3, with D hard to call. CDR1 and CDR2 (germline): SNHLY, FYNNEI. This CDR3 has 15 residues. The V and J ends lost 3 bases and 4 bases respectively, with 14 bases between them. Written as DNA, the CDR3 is TGTGCCAGCAGTGACCCTCCGCGACTTCCAGATACGCAGTATTTT. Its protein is CASSDPPRLPDTQYF.

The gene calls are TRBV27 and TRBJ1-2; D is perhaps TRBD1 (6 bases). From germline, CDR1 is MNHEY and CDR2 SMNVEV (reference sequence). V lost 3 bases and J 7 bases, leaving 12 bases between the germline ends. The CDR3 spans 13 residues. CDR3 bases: TGTGCCAGCAGTTTTTCCACCAGGGGTGGCTACACCTTC. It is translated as CASSFSTRGGYTF.